The entry below gives a single TCR beta chain sequence along with its context. Sequencing used immunoSEQ multiplex PCR; TCRdb keeps in-frame clones, though not all of them. The table records 240,000 or so clones, more than 75% of them present only once. The sample belongs to a study of blood T cell repertoires in COVID-19. Study-wide context: T cells, B-cell-depleted T cells, or PBMCs provided the cDNA or gDNA that served as material.

This sequence originates from an elderly man with acute or convalescent COVID-19. Sample: peripheral blood.

CDR3 protein: CASSLGNPRGYTF. In DNA, the CDR3 is TGTGCCAGCAGCTTAGGAAACCCTAGGGGCTACACCTTC. The chain is built from TRBV7-9 and TRBJ1-2; D ambiguous. The CDR3 is 13 amino acids. CDR1 SEHNR and CDR2 FQNEAQ come from the germline V gene (reference sequence). Trimming removed 1 base from V and 8 bases from J, with 11 bases in between.